The rows below give T cell receptor beta chains drawn from one sample of a study of cytomegalovirus exposure and HLA in healthy donors. Generated by immunoSEQ multiplex PCR, the TCRdb table keeps only in-frame clones and is missing some. The table has under 200,000 clones, over 70% seen once; the top ten hold over 3%. Sequencing was carried out using PBMCs. The receptors were sampled from a woman aged 45-60 years in good health and CMV-seropositive. Each CDR3 is given with its conserved first and last residue. A D gene is named only where the DNA matches it firmly. Clone size is stated in some rows and not others, as once, few, many or a class when expanded.

CASSSRTASNTDTQYF,TGTGCCAGCAGCTCCAGGACAGCCTCCAACACAGATACGCAGTATTTT,.,.,16,TRBJ2-3,TRBV5-6
CASGRASYEQYF,TGTGCCAGCGGGAGGGCGTCCTACGAGCAGTACTTC,TRBD2,.,12,TRBJ2-7,TRBV7-9
CASSPTAGTNYNEQFF,TGTGCCAGCTCACCCACCGCCGGGACTAACTACAATGAGCAGTTCTTC,TRBD2,.,16,TRBJ2-1,TRBV18
CASSDSQSDSPGANVLTF,TGTGCCAGCAGTGACTCCCAATCGGACAGCCCTGGGGCCAACGTCCTGACTTTC,.,.,18,TRBJ2-6,TRBV6-4
CASSGQFGGNYGYTF,TGTGCCAGCAGCGGACAGTTTGGGGGAAACTATGGCTACACCTTC,.,.,15,TRBJ1-2,TRBV6-1
CSARGGTEAFF,TGCAGTGCTAGGGGGGGCACTGAAGCTTTCTTT,.,few,11,TRBJ1-1,TRBV20-1
CASSPQTRGLVSYEQYF,TGTGCCAGCAGTCCCCAGACAAGGGGACTAGTCTCCTACGAGCAGTACTTC,TRBD2,.,17,TRBJ2-7,TRBV27
CAIQRGAGSDTQYF,TGTGCCATCCAGCGGGGGGCGGGGTCAGATACGCAGTATTTT,TRBD2,.,14,TRBJ2-3,TRBV10-3
CASSVNEKLFF,TGTGCCAGCAGCGTTAATGAAAAACTGTTTTTT,.,.,11,TRBJ1-4,TRBV2
CAISPGRTGGTDTQYF,TGTGCCATCAGTCCGGGCCGTACAGGGGGCACAGATACGCAGTATTTT,TRBD1,once,16,TRBJ2-3,TRBV10-3
CASRRRGLDEKLFF,TGTGCCAGCAGGCGCAGGGGGCTGGATGAAAAACTGTTTTTT,TRBD1,.,14,TRBJ1-4,TRBV6-1
CASSHTRQGANYKLFF,TGCGCCAGCAGCCATACCCGACAGGGGGCTAATTACAAACTGTTTTTT,TRBD1,.,16,TRBJ1-4,TRBV4-1
CASSDGQVVGYTF,TGTGCCAGCAGTGATGGACAGGTCGTGGGCTACACCTTC,TRBD1,.,13,TRBJ1-2,TRBV2
CASSLSNPEEQFF,TGTGCCAGCAGTTTATCAAATCCGGAGGAGCAGTTCTTC,.,.,13,TRBJ2-1,TRBV27
CASSLIILQETQYF,TGTGCCAGCAGCCTAATAATACTACAAGAGACCCAGTACTTC,.,.,14,TRBJ2-5,TRBV4-2
CAWSEGALGDTQYF,TGTGCCTGGAGCGAGGGGGCCCTTGGAGATACGCAGTATTTT,TRBD1,few,14,TRBJ2-3,TRBV30